The 12 T cell receptor beta chains listed next were all sequenced from one sample in a study of Graves' ophthalmopathy and Graves' hyperthyroidism. From RNA, the CDR3 regions of TCR beta chains were amplified and sequenced. First-round RT-PCR with HTBI primers preceded a second-round multiplex PCR. TCRdb re-called the multiplex PCR reads through MiXCR, storing one row per CDR3 protein. Of almost 400,000 distinct CDR3 sequences in the sample, around 16% were seen once. The specimen sequenced was peripheral blood. Receptor source: a woman in her late teens or twenties with Graves' ophthalmopathy.

This clonotype was observed many times. This chain connects TRBV6-1 to TRBJ1-5; unclear D gene. The CDR3 sequence is 13 residues long. V gave up 3 bases and J gave up 4 bases, with 7 bases separating them. Germline-derived CDR1 and CDR2 are MNHNS and SASEGT. The CDR3 DNA reads TGTGCCAGCAGTGAGCGTAGAAATCAGCCCCAGCATTTT. Its translation is CASSERRNQPQHF.

This clonotype was seen many times. The chain employs TRBV27 and TRBJ2-5; 12 bases are a match to TRBD2. J lost 5 bases, V lost 6 bases, and 16 bases had no gene match. The CDR3 consists of 18 residues. CDR1 is MNHEY and CDR2 is SMNVEV in the germline V gene (reference sequence). The CDR3 coding sequence is TGTGCCAGCAGGGAAAGTGGACTAGCGGGGAGGGTCTGGGAGACCCAGTACTTC. Translating gives CASRESGLAGRVWETQYF.

The gene calls are TRBV6-2 or TRBV6-3 and TRBJ2-5; 7 bases map to TRBD2. Losses at the gene ends were 5 bases for V and 4 bases for J; bases not matched to a gene: 10. This CDR3 is 15 amino acids long. The germline V gene has CDR1 MNHEY and CDR2 SVGEGT. CDR3 amino acids: CASSKTSLAGETQYF. In nucleotides, the CDR3 is TGTGCCAGCAGTAAGACTAGCCTGGCGGGAGAGACCCAGTACTTC.

This clonotype has at least ten counts. J is TRBJ1-2 and V is TRBV7-2; 9 nucleotides agree with TRBD1. V shed 5 bases and J 7 bases; nucleotides not matched to a gene: 11. In germline, CDR1 is SGHTA, CDR2 FQGNSA. This CDR3 comprises 15 residues. The CDR3 loop reads CASSPRTGALRGYTF. In nucleotides, the CDR3 is TGTGCCAGCAGCCCCCGGACAGGGGCCCTCCGTGGCTACACCTTC.

This clonotype was recorded at least ten times. The chain employs TRBV6-2 or TRBV6-3 and TRBJ2-7; D possibly corresponds to TRBD2 (5 bases). Per germline, CDR1 MNHEY and CDR2 SVGEGT. Trimming cost V 4 bases and J 3 bases, with 10 bases left between them. The CDR3 has 13 amino acids. The CDR3 loop is CASSSRGIYEQYF. CDR3 nucleotides: TGTGCCAGCAGTTCCCGGGGAATCTACGAGCAGTACTTC.

V is TRBV7-2 and J is TRBJ2-5; a possible D gene is TRBD1 (6 bases). Trimming cost V 6 bases and J 6 bases, with 17 bases left between them. The germline gives CDR1 SGHTA, CDR2 FQGNSA. This CDR3 spans 14 amino acids. The CDR3 protein is CASSAGQRGKTQYF. The CDR3 region has the DNA TGTGCCAGCAGTGCCGGACAGAGGGGGAAGACCCAGTACTTC.

This clonotype was picked up many times. The J gene is TRBJ1-5, the V gene TRBV6-2 or TRBV6-3; D remains unclear. CDR1 MNHEY and CDR2 SVGEGT come from the germline V gene. This CDR3 spans 13 amino acids. Trimming stripped 7 bases from V and 6 bases from J, with 13 bases between. The CDR3 region is CASTEQSPQPQHF. For the CDR3, the DNA is TGTGCCAGCACCGAACAATCCCCTCAGCCCCAGCATTTT.

This clonotype was observed many times. The chain has TRBV6-1 and TRBJ1-1, with D hard to call. The CDR3 spans 14 residues. The germline gives CDR1 MNHNS, CDR2 SASEGT. V lost 5 bases and J 5 bases, leaving 15 bases between the germline ends. CDR3 amino acids: CASSRPTGRTEAFF. CDR3 DNA sequence: TGTGCCAGCAGTCGACCTACCGGGAGGACTGAAGCTTTCTTT.

This clonotype has ten or more counts. In DNA form, the CDR3 reads TGTGCCACCAGCAGAGATGGAGGAGGGGTTGATGGCTACACCTTC. Translation gives CATSRDGGGVDGYTF. The V and J genes are TRBV15 and TRBJ1-2; the D gene is possibly TRBD1 (5 bases). CDR1 LNHNV and CDR2 YYDKDF come from the germline V gene (reference sequence). V lost 0 bases and J lost 6, with 14 bases in between. CDR3 size: 15 residues.

This clonotype has a count of ten or more. The chain recombines TRBV11-2 with TRBJ2-2; TRBD1 aligns across 7 bases. The CDR3 totals 13 residues. CDR1 and CDR2 (germline): SGHAT, FQNNGV. J was trimmed by 10 bases and V by 4 bases; bases with no gene match: 6. In DNA, the CDR3 is TGTGCCAGCAGCTACACAGGGGTAGAGGAGCTGTTTTTT. Translated, it gives CASSYTGVEELFF.

This clonotype came up many times. The V gene is TRBV6-2 or TRBV6-3, the J gene TRBJ1-1, with D uncertain. Germline V gene lookup returns CDR1 MNHEY and CDR2 SVGEGT. V shed 0 bases and J shed 0 bases, with 8 bases lying between them. This CDR3 has 15 residues. CDR3 sequence reads: CASSYSTPLNTEAFF. CDR3 sequence (DNA): TGTGCCAGCAGTTACTCTACACCTTTGAACACTGAAGCTTTCTTT.

This sequence joins TRBV6-1 and TRBJ2-3; 11 bases are shared with TRBD2. The germline V gene encodes CDR1 MNHNS and CDR2 SASEGT. The CDR3 covers 18 residues. Germline trimming cut 1 base from V and 0 bases from J; bases unmatched to any gene: 6. In nucleotides, the CDR3 is TGTGCCAGCAGTGAAGTCCCGACTAGCGGGATTAGCACAGATACGCAGTATTTT. This gives the protein CASSEVPTSGISTDTQYF.